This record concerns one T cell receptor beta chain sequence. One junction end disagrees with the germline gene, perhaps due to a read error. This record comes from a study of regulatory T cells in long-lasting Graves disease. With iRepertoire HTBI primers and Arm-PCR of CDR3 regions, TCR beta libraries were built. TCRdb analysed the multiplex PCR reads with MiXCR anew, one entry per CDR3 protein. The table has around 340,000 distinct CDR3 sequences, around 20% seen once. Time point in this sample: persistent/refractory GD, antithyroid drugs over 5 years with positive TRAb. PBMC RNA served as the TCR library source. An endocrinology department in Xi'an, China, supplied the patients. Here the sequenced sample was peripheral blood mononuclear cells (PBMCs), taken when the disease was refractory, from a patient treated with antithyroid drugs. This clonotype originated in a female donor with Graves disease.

The CDR3 loop reads CASSPRDQNEKLSF. The CDR3, as DNA: TGTGCCAGCAGCCCCCGGGACCAAAACGAAAAACTGTCTTTT. The chain uses TRBV9 and TRBJ1-4, with D possibly matching TRBD1 (5 bases). Germline CDR1 reads SGDLS; CDR2 reads YYNGEE. The CDR3 length is 14 residues.